This is a list of T cell receptor beta chains from one sample in a study of identical twins' blood T cells. TCRdb recomputed calls from the 5' RACE reads with MiXCR, one row per CDR3 protein. The sample lists around 380,000 distinct CDR3 sequences, around 30% occurring once. Sequencing input: PBMCs. The receptors were gathered from a woman between 18 and 50 years old in good health. The CDR3 runs from the conserved cysteine through the conserved F or W. The D gene is left open where the match is weak. Only part of the rows carry a size: once, few, many, or a class if the clone is expanded.

CDR3 DNA,CDR3 protein,V gene,D gene,J gene,clone size
TGTGCCAGCAGCCATAGACAGTTGCGGTCCAATGAGCAGTTCTTC,CASSHRQLRSNEQFF,TRBV3-1,.,TRBJ2-1,few
TGCAGTATTAGTGATCGAGCGGGAGATGCAGATACGCAGTATTTT,CSISDRAGDADTQYF,TRBV20-1,TRBD2,TRBJ2-3,.
TGCAGCTTAAGGACAGGGGACTCCCAAGAGACCCAGTACTTC,CSLRTGDSQETQYF,TRBV29-1,TRBD1,TRBJ2-5,few
TGTGCCAGCAGCTTGGGAACAGGGGCCCATCAGCCCCAGCATTTT,CASSLGTGAHQPQHF,TRBV5-4,TRBD1,TRBJ1-5,many
TGTGCCAGCAGCGTAGTGGAAGGACAGGGAAGGCTCACTGAAGCTTTCTTT,CASSVVEGQGRLTEAFF,TRBV9,TRBD1,TRBJ1-1,.
TGCAGTGCTTCCGGGACAGGGCAATACGAGCAGTACTTC,CSASGTGQYEQYF,TRBV20-1,TRBD1,TRBJ2-7,few
TGTGCCACCGCCCCTCATGACAATGAGCAGTTCTTC,CATAPHDNEQFF,TRBV10-3,.,TRBJ2-1,.
TGCAGTGCTAGTACACAGGGTGGTGAAAAACTGTTTTTT,CSASTQGGEKLFF,TRBV20-1,.,TRBJ1-4,few
TGTGCCAGCAGCTTAGTAGTTCCAACCTACGAGCAGTACTTC,CASSLVVPTYEQYF,TRBV11-3,.,TRBJ2-7,.
TGCATTGCCAGCTCCACGGGGTGGGTCACTGAAGCTTTCTTT,CIASSTGWVTEAFF,TRBV20-1,.,TRBJ1-1,.
TGTGCCAGCAGTCCCACGCCTTACAATGAGCAGTTCTTC,CASSPTPYNEQFF,TRBV6-5,.,TRBJ2-1,.
TGTGCCAGCAGTTACTCCCCAGGGATCTATGGCTACACCTTC,CASSYSPGIYGYTF,TRBV6-5,.,TRBJ1-2,few
TGTGCCAGCAACCAGGGGTTCGCGGCGGCTTTCTTT,CASNQGFAAAFF,TRBV6-2/TRBV6-3,.,TRBJ1-1,.
TGTGCCAGCAGCGATCGGACCGGTCCTAGCGACATCGGGTATGGCTACACCTTC,CASSDRTGPSDIGYGYTF,TRBV9,.,TRBJ1-2,.
TGTGCCATCATGCAAGAGGGGGATGATCAGCCCCAGCATTTT,CAIMQEGDDQPQHF,TRBV10-3,.,TRBJ1-5,.
TGCGCCAGCAGTGAGGGGGTACGGAACACTGAAGCTTTCTTT,CASSEGVRNTEAFF,TRBV10-2,.,TRBJ1-1,few
TGTGCCAGCATCTTAAGTGGTGAGCAGTTCTTC,CASILSGEQFF,TRBV7-6,.,TRBJ2-1,.
TGTGCCAGCAGCCCCCGACAGGGGAACCAGAATGAGCAGTTCTTC,CASSPRQGNQNEQFF,TRBV3-1,TRBD1,TRBJ2-1,.
TGTGCCAGCAGCAAAGCAAACCGGGACACAAGGTTTTCCACCGGGGAGCTGTTTTTT,CASSKANRDTRFSTGELFF,TRBV21-1,.,TRBJ2-2,.
TGTGCCAGCAGTTTTGGAGGGGGCGCTCATTCACCCCTCCACTTT,CASSFGGGAHSPLHF,TRBV27,TRBD1,TRBJ1-6,few
TGTGCCAGCAGTGTTTCGGGACTAGCCTACAATGAGCAGTTCTTC,CASSVSGLAYNEQFF,TRBV2,TRBD2,TRBJ2-1,many
TGTGCCAGCTCGGAGGGAGGCTCATTAAGATACTACAATGAGCAGTTCTTC,CASSEGGSLRYYNEQFF,TRBV18,.,TRBJ2-1,.
TGTGCCAGCAGCCAAGAGATTTTAACGGCAGCTAATGAAAAACTGTTTTTT,CASSQEILTAANEKLFF,TRBV4-2,.,TRBJ1-4,.
TGTGCCAACAGCCGACTGGGGAGGGTAGGAGAAGCTTTCTTT,CANSRLGRVGEAFF,TRBV3-1,.,TRBJ1-1,.
TGTGCCAGCAGTCGAGCCGGGGGGGATACGCAGTATTTT,CASSRAGGDTQYF,TRBV9,TRBD2,TRBJ2-3,.
TGTGCCAGTATTGGGCTAGCGGGGACTGAAGCTTTCTTT,CASIGLAGTEAFF,TRBV19,.,TRBJ1-1,.
TGTGCCAGTAGTAGGCCGGACGCCGATAATTCACCCCTCCACTTT,CASSRPDADNSPLHF,TRBV19,.,TRBJ1-6,many
TGTGCCAGCAGCCCCGGCGGCGGCATATATTTT,CASSPGGGIYF,TRBV6-5,.,TRBJ1-3,.